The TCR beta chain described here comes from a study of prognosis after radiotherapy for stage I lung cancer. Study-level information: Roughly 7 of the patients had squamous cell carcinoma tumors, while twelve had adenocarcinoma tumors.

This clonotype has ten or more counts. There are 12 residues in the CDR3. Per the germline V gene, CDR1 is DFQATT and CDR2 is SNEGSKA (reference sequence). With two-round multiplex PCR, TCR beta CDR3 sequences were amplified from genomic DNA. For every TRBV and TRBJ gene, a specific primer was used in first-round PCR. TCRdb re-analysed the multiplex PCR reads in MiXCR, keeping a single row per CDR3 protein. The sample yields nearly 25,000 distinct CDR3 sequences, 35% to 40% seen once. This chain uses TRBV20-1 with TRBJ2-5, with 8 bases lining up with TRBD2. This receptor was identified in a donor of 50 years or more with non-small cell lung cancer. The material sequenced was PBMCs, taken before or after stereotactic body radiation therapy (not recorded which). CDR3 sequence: CSAQRAGDTQYF. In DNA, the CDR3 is TGCAGCGCACAAAGAGCGGGAGATACCCAGTACTTC.